This TCR beta chain was recovered during a study of blood T cell repertoires in COVID-19. Study at large: T cells, B-cell-depleted T cells, or PBMCs provided the cDNA or gDNA that served as material.

CDR3 size: 13 residues. The germline gives CDR1 SEHNR, CDR2 FQNEAQ (reference sequence). V gave up 3 bases and J gave up 6 bases, with 12 bases separating them. Here immunoSEQ multiplex PCR was the method, and the copy in TCRdb shows in-frame clones only, minus some. The profile shows about 93,000 clones, almost 80% of them singletons. The rearrangement joins TRBV7-9 to TRBJ2-7, with D uncertain. Source material: peripheral blood. The TCR originated in a human donor in a cohort sampled during active COVID-19. In nucleotides, the CDR3 is TGTGCCAGCAGCTTGGGCACCCTCGGCGAGCAGTACTTC. It codes for CASSLGTLGEQYF.